This T cell receptor (beta chain) was sequenced during a study of OX40 agonist ivuxolimab in advanced cancers. Looking at the study overall: Ivuxolimab was a fully human IgG2 agonistic monoclonal antibody targeting the costimulatory receptor OX40 (CD134). Intravenous ivuxolimab was administered to patients every 2 weeks at six dose levels: 0.01, 0.1, 0.3, 1.5, 3 and 10 mg/kg. Among the approximately 54 dose-escalation patients, around 20 had hepatocellular carcinoma, about 15 melanoma, 9 renal cell carcinoma and 9 head and neck cancer. In the dose-escalation cohort, 65% to 85% of patients were male, and the mean age was roughly 60 years with a range of roughly 20 to 85. Patients were allowed to have had prior anti-PD-1, anti-PD-L1 or anti-CTLA-4 therapy, and approximately 40% of the dose-escalation patients had previously received checkpoint inhibitors. Partial responses were achieved by three dose-escalation patients, of whom one had hepatocellular carcinoma and two had cutaneous melanoma. Peripheral TCRbeta sequencing was intended to test whether TCR sequence diversity was altered and clonal T-cell expansion was caused by ivuxolimab. The paper describes the monotherapy dose-escalation part (N of about 50 patients) of the phase I trial of ivuxolimab. What the study reported, not specific to this receptor: The antigen specificity of the clonally expanded peripheral T cells was not determined. At doses of 0.1 to 3.0 mg/kg, clonal expansion of both CD4+ and CD8+ T cells in blood was seen between baseline and week 6. After ivuxolimab, more expanded clones were found on average in CD8+ T cells than in CD4+ T cells. In partial responders in the 0.1-3.0 mg/kg groups, normalized peripheral clonal expansion was found to be among the lowest, especially among CD8+ T cells. Low levels of normalized T-cell clonal expansion were also seen in some patients who did not respond.

This clone appeared once. It has no known antigen specificity. Qualities for individual bases were not recorded, and no much larger clone is one base off. The germline ends are 18 bases apart after V is trimmed by 0 bases and J by 9 bases. Reading the germline V gene gives CDR1 LGHNA and CDR2 YSLEER. The CDR3 sequence holds 15 residues, the cysteine and phenylalanine included. Of all the DNA, just the CDR3 is kept, 45 bases in frame from base 1. Genomic DNA was extracted from sorted cells for sequencing of the TCRbeta CDR3 region. The immunoSEQ Assay was used for sequencing of TCRbeta CDR3 regions. This immuneACCESS table, as held by TCRdb, lists in-frame sequences with V and J called but not all clones. Of the missing ones, under half trace to an unresolved V gene in checked studies; the others have no known cause. For this sample there are roughly 53,000 clones; roughly 92% appear just once. 18% of the sample comes from the top ten.

The trial excluded patients who had a history of autoimmune disease or who were on systemic immunosuppression. Peripheral blood for TCR sequencing was collected from all dose cohorts at baseline, on cycle 4 day 1, and on cycle 7 day 1. Samples were obtained from an open-label, multicenter, first-in-human phase I dose-escalation trial of ivuxolimab. Adults with locally advanced or metastatic melanoma, renal cell carcinoma, hepatocellular carcinoma or head and neck squamous cell carcinoma were enrolled in the trial. Before TCR sequencing, CD4+ T cells and CD8+ T cells from peripheral blood were sorted into separate populations.

The sequenced sample was CD4+ or CD8+ T cells sorted from blood, obtained in a trial of the OX40 agonist ivuxolimab. The chain uses TRBV4-3 and TRBJ2-7, with a weak D call of TRBD2 (6 bases match). The clonotype comes from an adult with an advanced solid tumor such as melanoma, head and neck, liver or kidney cancer. The CDR3 reads CASSQDRASEVGQYF. The DNA sequence is given as TGCGCCAGCAGCCAAGATAGGGCTAGCGAGGTTGGGCAGTACTTC.